This passage covers 28 T cell receptor beta chains from one sample sequenced in a study of T cell repertoires in cytomegalovirus infection. Antigens of these TCRs are unknown. Each CDR3 protein gets one entry after TCRdb re-called the reads with MiXCR. The data contain 340,000 or so distinct CDR3 sequences, approximately 25% of them singletons. The sample consisted of cultured PBMCs, taken from culture after CMV antigen stimulation. The receptor source for this set is a human donor in good health (CMV status not recorded). Some clones in this sample may be carry-over from other donors' samples.

The chain is built from TRBV27 and TRBJ2-7, with D possibly being TRBD1 (6 bases). With 2 bases removed from V and 6 bases from J, the gap between germline ends came to 11 bases. CDR1 is MNHEY and CDR2 is SMNVEV in the germline V gene (reference sequence). The CDR3 extends over 13 amino acids. The DNA for the CDR3 is TGTGCCAGCAGTTTAAAGGGGGTTGGCGAGCAGTACGTC. Translating gives CASSLKGVGEQYV.

This chain joins TRBV7-2 and TRBJ2-3; maybe TRBD2 (6 bases). The CDR3 has 14 residues. V lost 3 bases and J 2 bases, leaving 9 bases between the germline ends. Germline V gene lookup returns CDR1 SGHTA and CDR2 FQGNSA. CDR3 sequence: CASSFRDSTDTQYF. The DNA of the CDR3 is TGTGCCAGCAGCTTCCGGGACTCCACAGATACGCAGTATTTT.

The genes are TRBV3-1 and TRBJ2-3; 10 bases are a match to TRBD2. Germline V gives CDR1 LGHDT, CDR2 YNNKEL (reference sequence). The CDR3 totals 16 residues. Unmatched junction bases numbered 5, after V lost 4 bases and J lost 1 base. The DNA for the CDR3 is TGTGCCAGCAGCCGCCGGACTAGCGGACGCACAGATACGCAGTATTTT. Protein sequence: CASSRRTSGRTDTQYF.

This clonotype has ten or more counts. The rearrangement links TRBV7-6 to TRBJ2-3, with D possibly being TRBD2 (6 bases). The germline V and J ends were trimmed by 4 bases and 2 bases, with 7 bases remaining between them. Germline V gives CDR1 SGHVS, CDR2 FNYEAQ. This CDR3 is built from 13 residues. CDR3 region: CASSWTTTDTQYF. CDR3 bases: TGTGCCAGCAGCTGGACTACCACAGATACGCAGTATTTT. The variable domain in full, completed from reference TRBV7-6 and TRBJ2-3, reads GAGVSQSPRYKVTKRGQDVALRCDPISGHVSLYWYRQALGQGPEFLTYFNYEAQQDKSGLPNDRFSAERPEGSISTLTIQRTEQRDSAMYRCASSWTTTDTQYFGPGTRLTVL.

Many counts were recorded for this clonotype. This sequence joins TRBV7-8 and TRBJ2-5; 7 bases fit TRBD1. This CDR3 contains 16 residues. Germline CDR1 and CDR2: SGHVS and FQNEAQ. V gave up 6 bases and J gave up 1 base; unmatched junction bases: 11. This chain's CDR3 is CASRQIGQDPQETQYF. The CDR3 region has the DNA TGTGCCAGCAGACAAATCGGACAGGACCCCCAAGAGACCCAGTACTTC.

This clonotype was found many times. The chain recombines TRBV20-1 with TRBJ2-4; unclear D gene. Germline V gene data show CDR1 as DFQATT and CDR2 as SNEGSKA (reference sequence). V was clipped by 0 bases and J by 4 bases, with 19 bases between them. This CDR3 has 17 residues. This CDR3 is CSARDQSSPRLKNIQYF. CDR3 DNA: TGCAGTGCTAGAGATCAGAGCAGCCCCCGTTTGAAAAACATTCAGTACTTC.

CDR3 protein: CAISESSGRYNEQFF. The CDR3 DNA is TGTGCCATCAGTGAGAGTAGCGGGAGGTACAATGAGCAGTTCTTC. This chain uses TRBV10-3 with TRBJ2-1; TRBD2 matches at 10 bases. V trimming: 2 bases; J trimming: 4 bases; junction bases outside the gene matches: 2. The CDR3 sequence is 15 residues long. Germline-derived CDR1 and CDR2 are ENHRY and SYGVKD.

Of note for this clonotype: A clone one base away is much larger, so this may be a read error. V and J are TRBV4-3 and TRBJ1-3; D not resolved. Germline V lookup: CDR1 LGHNA, CDR2 YSLEER. This CDR3 spans 19 amino acids. CDR3 sequence reads: CASSHPRGSGLSSVNTIYF. CDR3 nucleotide sequence: TGCGCCAGCAGCCACCCAAGAGGTAGTGGACTGTCCTCTGTAAACACCATATATTTT.

The rearrangement links TRBV28 to TRBJ1-2; D might be TRBD1 (5 bases). The V end lost 5 bases, the J end lost 3 bases, and 10 bases lay between the germline ends. There are 13 residues in the CDR3. Per the germline V gene, CDR1 is MDHEN and CDR2 is SYDVKM. CDR3 coding DNA: TGTGCCAGCAGTCTTCGGGACTACTATGGCTACACCTTC. It yields the protein CASSLRDYYGYTF.

A single count supports this clonotype. The gene calls are TRBV24-1 and TRBJ2-1, with D possibly TRBD2 on 5 matching bases. CDR1 is KGHDR, CDR2 SFDVKD, per germline. This CDR3 has 15 residues. Trimming removed 7 bases from V and 0 bases from J, with 12 bases in between. CDR3 loop: CATSVSAPSYNEQFF. CDR3 DNA sequence: TGTGCCACCAGCGTTAGCGCACCCTCCTACAATGAGCAGTTCTTC.

The CDR3 coding sequence is TGTGCCAGCAGTGGGTTAGCGGGAGTAGGTGACGAGCAGTACTTC. Translation gives CASSGLAGVGDEQYF. This chain connects TRBV6-1 to TRBJ2-7, with 9 bases aligning to TRBD2. CDR3 size: 15 residues. Germline CDR1 is MNHNS and CDR2 is SASEGT. V was pared by 4 bases and J by 5 bases, with 9 bases of the junction left unmatched.

This chain links TRBV27 with TRBJ1-6; tentatively, D is TRBD1 (5 bases). Germline assignment: CDR1 MNHEY and CDR2 SMNVEV (reference sequence). V was trimmed by 2 bases and J by 9 bases, leaving 20 bases between them. CDR3 length equals 17 residues. In nucleotides, the CDR3 is TGTGCCAGCAGTTTAGGTCGGGTTCAGGGCCCGGGTTCACCCCTCCACTTT. It encodes CASSLGRVQGPGSPLHF.

There are a few counts of this clonotype. The rearrangement uses TRBV10-3 and TRBJ1-6, with unresolved D. The CDR3 is 13 amino acids. The germline CDR1 and CDR2 sequences are ENHRY and SYGVKD. The V gene lost 3 bases and the J gene lost 7 bases, with 7 bases spanning the gap. CDR3 nucleotides: TGTGCCATCAGTGACGGTAACAATTCACCCCTCCACTTT. It specifies CAISDGNNSPLHF.

This clonotype has ten or more counts. This chain links TRBV27 with TRBJ1-1; D call uncertain. The germline CDR1 and CDR2 sequences are MNHEY and SMNVEV (reference sequence). The CDR3 runs to 14 residues. V was shortened by 0 bases and J by 0 bases, with 5 bases between the two germline ends. In DNA, the CDR3 is TGTGCCAGCAGTTTATCAGGGTTGAACACTGAAGCTTTCTTT. Its translation is CASSLSGLNTEAFF.

Details on this clonotype: This clone may be a read error of a much larger clone one base away. The chain links TRBV6-2 or TRBV6-3 to TRBJ2-2, with a possible D match to TRBD2 (6 bases). The CDR3 has 14 amino acids. Per germline, CDR1 MNHEY and CDR2 SVGEGT. CDR3: CATQGGAMTGELLF. As DNA, the CDR3 is TGTGCCACCCAAGGAGGGGCGATGACCGGGGAGCTGTTGTTT.

This clonotype was picked up a small number of times. J is TRBJ2-7 and V is TRBV7-2; D is perhaps TRBD1 (5 bases). The germline V gene encodes CDR1 SGHTA and CDR2 FQGNSA. The germline V and J ends were trimmed by 5 bases and 2 bases, with 10 bases remaining between them. The CDR3 extends over 13 amino acids. For the CDR3, the DNA is TGTGCCAGCAGCCAGGGTCCTGCCTACGAGCAGTACGTC. Protein product: CASSQGPAYEQYV.

There are a few counts of this clonotype. The chain is built from TRBV19 and TRBJ1-1, with 10 bases identical to TRBD1. V was clipped by 7 bases and J by 9 bases; unmatched bases: 11. The V gene's germline CDR1 is LNHDA and CDR2 SQIVND (reference sequence). The CDR3 has 14 amino acids. The CDR3 DNA reads as TGTGCCAGTATCGATCCGGGACAGGGGACTAAAGCTTTCTTT. Protein sequence: CASIDPGQGTKAFF.

CDR3 residues: CAWSVGGGVTDTQYF. The CDR3 DNA sequence: TGTGCCTGGAGTGTGGGAGGGGGAGTCACAGATACGCAGTATTTT. The chain combines TRBV30 with TRBJ2-3, with D possibly being TRBD2 (7 bases). Germline V gene sequence: CDR1 GTSNPN, CDR2 SVGIG (reference sequence). The CDR3 contains 15 residues. V was clipped by 0 bases and J by 2 bases, with 12 bases between them.

Only a few counts were recorded for this clonotype. The chain joins TRBV11-2 to TRBJ2-1, with 9 bases matching TRBD2. Germline V CDR1 and CDR2: SGHAT, FQNNGV. With 4 bases clipped from V and 5 bases from J, the junction kept 6 bases outside the gene matches. This CDR3 region has 15 residues. CDR3 region: CASSYSGSMNNEQFF. CDR3 coding DNA: TGTGCCAGCAGCTATAGCGGGAGTATGAACAATGAGCAGTTCTTC.

About this clonotype itself: A much larger clone differs from this one at a single base, so this may be a read error. Written as DNA, the CDR3 is TGTGCCAGCAGACCCCGGGTCTGCACAGATACGCAGTATTTT. As protein: CASRPRVCTDTQYF. The chain combines TRBV12-3 or TRBV12-4 with TRBJ2-3; D is ambiguous. Trimming shortened V by 6 bases and J by 1 base, and 11 bases separated the two germline ends. The CDR3 consists of 14 residues.

The chain couples TRBV20-1 to TRBJ2-5; 7 bases match TRBD2. This CDR3 has 15 residues. Germline assignment: CDR1 DFQATT and CDR2 SNEGSKA (reference sequence). The J segment lost 1 base and the V segment lost 3 bases, leaving 8 bases of the junction unmatched. As DNA, the CDR3 is TGCAGTGCTAGCGGGCGGGAGCAGTCCCAAGAGACCCAGTACTTC. The encoded protein is CSASGREQSQETQYF.

By share of the sample, this clonotype is medium-sized. This chain joins TRBV7-2 and TRBJ1-2; TRBD1 agrees at 7 bases. CDR1 SGHTA and CDR2 FQGNSA come from the germline V gene. With V trimmed by 5 bases and J by 6 bases, 9 bases remained unmatched. The CDR3 spans 14 residues. CDR3: CASSRRGQGDGYTF. The CDR3, as DNA: TGTGCCAGCAGCCGTAGGGGGCAGGGGGATGGCTACACCTTC.

The CDR3 loop reads CASSQFGAEDEKLFF. The DNA of the CDR3 is TGTGCCAGCAGCCAATTTGGGGCGGAGGATGAAAAACTGTTTTTT. V usage is TRBV4-2 and J usage is TRBJ1-4; D is perhaps TRBD1 (5 bases). CDR1 is LGHNA and CDR2 is YNFKEQ in the germline V gene. This CDR3 comprises 15 residues. V gave up 2 bases and J gave up 6 bases, with 13 bases separating them.

This clonotype was counted ten times or more. The chain combines TRBV7-9 with TRBJ2-5; D possibly corresponds to TRBD1 (6 bases). V lost 2 bases and J 2 bases, leaving 12 bases between the germline ends. This CDR3 has 15 residues. Germline assignment: CDR1 SEHNR and CDR2 FQNEAQ (reference sequence). CDR3 sequence (DNA): TGTGCCAGCAGCTTATTCCGGGACATACAAGAGACCCAGTACTTC. Translated: CASSLFRDIQETQYF. Variable domain in full (rest from reference TRBV7-9 and TRBJ2-5): DTGVSQNPRHKITKRGQNVTFRCDPISEHNRLYWYRQTLGQGPEFLTYFQNEAQLEKSRLLSDRFSAERPKGSFSTLEIQRTEQGDSAMYLCASSLFRDIQETQYFGPGTRLLVL.

V usage is TRBV6-5 and J usage is TRBJ2-1, with TRBD2 identical over 11 bases. Germline trimming cut 5 bases from V and 9 bases from J; bases unmatched to any gene: 12. CDR3 length: 16 amino acids. Per germline, CDR1 MNHEY and CDR2 SVGAGI. The CDR3, as DNA: TGTGCCAGCAGTCTCCCGCAGGGACTAGCGGCCGGTGAGCAGTTCTTC. Translating it yields CASSLPQGLAAGEQFF.

In its sample, this clonotype was seen many times. The chain has TRBV7-8 and TRBJ2-7; tentative D call: TRBD1 (5 bases). Germline CDR1 is SGHVS and CDR2 is FQNEAQ. Trimming took off 2 bases at V and 2 bases at J, with 10 bases between the two ends. This CDR3 region has 14 residues. CDR3 region: CASSLLTGTYEQYV. The CDR3, as DNA: TGTGCCAGCAGCTTATTAACAGGTACCTACGAGCAGTACGTC.

This clonotype was detected only a few times. V usage is TRBV7-9 and J usage is TRBJ1-2; tentatively, D is TRBD1 (5 bases). CDR3 length equals 14 residues. V lost 5 bases to trimming and J lost 5 bases, with 15 bases between them. CDR1 is SEHNR and CDR2 is FQNEAQ in the germline V gene (reference sequence). The chain's CDR3 is CASSGGTMGYGYTF. The CDR3 nucleotides are TGTGCCAGCAGCGGAGGGACGATGGGGTATGGCTACACCTTC.

The genes are TRBV10-2 and TRBJ2-3; no clear D. CDR3 length equals 13 residues. Germline assignment: CDR1 WSHSY and CDR2 SAAADI. Trimming removed 5 bases at V and 0 bases at J, with 6 bases between. The CDR3 bases are TGCGCCAGCAGTCTGCACAGCACAGATACGCAGTATTTT. Translating gives CASSLHSTDTQYF.